Given below is one T cell receptor (beta chain) in context. These data originate in a study of control samples from healthy donors and cancer patients. Libraries were prepared by immunoSEQ multiplex PCR; TCRdb keeps only in-frame clonotypes and omits some of them. The sample lists about 52,000 clones, 90% to 95% occurring once. Sequences were obtained from blood. The clonotype comes from a man in his thirties or forties in good health.

The CDR3 DNA sequence: TGTGCCAGCAGTTTTGTCGAGGGAGGTTCCTACGAGCAGTACTTC. Translation: CASSFVEGGSYEQYF. V usage is TRBV28 and J usage is TRBJ2-7; D is perhaps TRBD2 (6 bases). Trimming stripped 3 bases from V and 1 base from J, with 13 bases between. Per the germline V gene, CDR1 is MDHEN and CDR2 is SYDVKM. This CDR3 has 15 amino acids.